The 8 T cell receptor beta chains below come from one sample, sequenced in a study of high-grade serous ovarian cancer treatment subgroups. Only in-frame clones appear in the TCRdb table, and some are missing; sequencing was by immunoSEQ multiplex PCR. The table has about 16,000 clones, roughly nine tenths seen once; the top ten hold over 5.5%. The tumor samples were collected prior to definitive surgery or chemotherapy. The sequenced sample consisted of tumor tissue. These TCRs come from a human donor with high-grade serous ovarian cancer.

The chain recombines TRBV18 with TRBJ1-5; the match to TRBD1 covers 7 bases. Unmatched junction bases numbered 5, after V lost 4 bases and J lost 2 bases. This CDR3 is 15 amino acids long. Germline CDR1 and CDR2: KGHSH and LQKENI. The CDR3: CASSLRDSRNQPQHF. The CDR3 DNA follows: TGTGCCAGCTCACTTCGGGACAGTCGCAATCAGCCCCAGCATTTT.

The chain is built from TRBV28 and TRBJ1-5; D uncertain. From germline, CDR1 is MDHEN and CDR2 SYDVKM. The CDR3 runs 11 residues. V was shortened by 4 bases and J by 3 bases, with 1 base between the two germline ends. CDR3 nucleotide sequence: TGTGCCAGCAGTTACAATCAGCCCCAGCATTTT. Protein sequence: CASSYNQPQHF.

This clone was found a few times. The chain joins TRBV5-1 to TRBJ2-2; 9 bases align to TRBD1. Germline V CDR1 and CDR2: SGHRS, YFSETQ. V shed 4 bases and J 6 bases; nucleotides not matched to a gene: 10. CDR3 size: 16 residues. CDR3 protein: CASSPTGTGIPGELFF. CDR3 bases: TGCGCCAGCAGCCCCACCGGGACAGGGATCCCCGGGGAGCTGTTTTTT. Using reference TRBV5-1 and TRBJ2-2 for the parts outside the CDR3, the full variable domain is KAGVTQTPRYLIKTRGQQVTLSCSPISGHRSVSWYQQTPGQGLQFLFEYFSETQRNKGNFPGRFSGRQFSNSRSEMNVSTLELGDSALYLCASSPTGTGIPGELFFGEGSRLTVL.

This clone appeared a few times. This chain connects TRBV27 to TRBJ2-7; TRBD1 matches at 8 bases. Germline V gene lookup returns CDR1 MNHEY and CDR2 SMNVEV (reference sequence). V lost 6 bases, J lost 1 base, and 2 bases stayed unmatched. The CDR3 consists of 13 residues. The CDR3 nucleotides read TGTGCCAGCAGCGGGGACAGGTCCTACGAGCAGTACTTC. Translation: CASSGDRSYEQYF.

The chain carries TRBV7-9 and TRBJ2-1, with 9 bases identical to TRBD2. The CDR3 is 18 amino acids. After removal of 1 base from V and 0 bases from J, the junction contained 7 bases not matched to a gene. Germline values: CDR1 SEHNR, CDR2 FQNEAQ (reference sequence). The CDR3 nucleotides are TGTGCCAGCAGCTTAGTTGGGGTAGCGGGAGCCTCCTACAATGAGCAGTTCTTC. This sequence encodes CASSLVGVAGASYNEQFF.

This chain links TRBV5-1 with TRBJ1-1; tentatively, D is TRBD1 (5 bases). Germline CDR1 is SGHRS and CDR2 is YFSETQ. The V end lost 1 base, the J end lost 3 bases, and 10 bases lay between the germline ends. This CDR3 comprises 14 residues. The CDR3 sequence: CASSLRGGHTEAFF. Here the CDR3 DNA reads TGCGCCAGCAGCTTGAGGGGAGGGCACACTGAAGCTTTCTTT. The whole variable domain, remainder taken from reference TRBV5-1 and TRBJ1-1, is KAGVTQTPRYLIKTRGQQVTLSCSPISGHRSVSWYQQTPGQGLQFLFEYFSETQRNKGNFPGRFSGRQFSNSRSEMNVSTLELGDSALYLCASSLRGGHTEAFFGQGTRLTVV.

The chain carries TRBV18 and TRBJ2-5; no definite D call. Germline V gene lookup returns CDR1 KGHSH and CDR2 LQKENI. V was cut by 3 bases and J by 0 bases, with 11 bases left in between. The CDR3 length is 15 residues. For the CDR3, the DNA is TGTGCCAGCTCACCCTACTCTGGCCACCAAGAGACCCAGTACTTC. It yields the protein CASSPYSGHQETQYF.

The J gene is TRBJ1-1, the V gene TRBV5-1; a possible D gene is TRBD1 (5 bases). There are 15 residues in the CDR3. The germline V gene has CDR1 SGHRS and CDR2 YFSETQ. Deletions cut 2 bases from V and 4 bases from J, with 15 bases between. The CDR3 reads CASSFGFGGGTEAFF. The DNA for the CDR3 is TGCGCCAGCAGCTTCGGATTTGGGGGGGGCACTGAAGCTTTCTTT.